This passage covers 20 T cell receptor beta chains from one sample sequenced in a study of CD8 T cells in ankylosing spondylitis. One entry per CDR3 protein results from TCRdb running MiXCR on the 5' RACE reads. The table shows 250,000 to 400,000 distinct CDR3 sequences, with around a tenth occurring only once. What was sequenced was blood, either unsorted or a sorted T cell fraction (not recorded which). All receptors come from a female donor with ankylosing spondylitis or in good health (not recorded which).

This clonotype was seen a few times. CDR3 amino acids: CASSHGGSSGSSYEQYF. Here the CDR3 DNA reads TGTGCCAGCAGCCATGGGGGCTCTAGCGGTAGCTCCTACGAGCAGTACTTC. The rearrangement links TRBV6-2 or TRBV6-3 to TRBJ2-7, with TRBD2 as a possible D gene (7 bases). Germline-derived CDR1 and CDR2 are MNHEY and SVGEGT. Trimming shortened V by 6 bases and J by 0 bases, and 21 bases separated the two germline ends. The CDR3 runs 17 residues.

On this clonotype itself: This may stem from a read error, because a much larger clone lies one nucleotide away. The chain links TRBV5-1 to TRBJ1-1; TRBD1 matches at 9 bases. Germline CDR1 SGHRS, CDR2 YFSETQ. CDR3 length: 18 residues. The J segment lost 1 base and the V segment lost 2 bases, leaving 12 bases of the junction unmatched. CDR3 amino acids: CASSFRRDRVVRNTEAFF. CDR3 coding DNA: TGCGCCAGCAGCTTCCGCCGGGACAGGGTCGTGAGGAACACTGAAGCTTTCTTT.

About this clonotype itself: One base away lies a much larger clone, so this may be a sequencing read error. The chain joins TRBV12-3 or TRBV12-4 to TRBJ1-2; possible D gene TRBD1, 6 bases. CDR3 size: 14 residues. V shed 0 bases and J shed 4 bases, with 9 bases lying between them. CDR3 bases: TGTGCCAGCAGTTTAGCGCACAGGGCCTATGGCTACACCTTC. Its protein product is CASSLAHRAYGYTF.

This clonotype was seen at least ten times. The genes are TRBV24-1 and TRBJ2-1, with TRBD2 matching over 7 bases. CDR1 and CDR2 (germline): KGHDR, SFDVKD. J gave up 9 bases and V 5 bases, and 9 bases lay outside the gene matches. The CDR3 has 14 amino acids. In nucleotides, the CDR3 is TGTGCCACCAGTGGCGGGAGTTCGTTCGGTGAGCAGTTCTTC. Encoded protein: CATSGGSSFGEQFF.

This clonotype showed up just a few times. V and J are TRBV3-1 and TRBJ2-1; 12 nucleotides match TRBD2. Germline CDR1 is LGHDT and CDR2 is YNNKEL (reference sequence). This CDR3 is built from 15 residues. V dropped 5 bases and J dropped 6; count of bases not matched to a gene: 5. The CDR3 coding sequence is TGTGCCAGCAGCGCGACTAGCGGGAGACTCAATGAGCAGTTCTTC. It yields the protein CASSATSGRLNEQFF.

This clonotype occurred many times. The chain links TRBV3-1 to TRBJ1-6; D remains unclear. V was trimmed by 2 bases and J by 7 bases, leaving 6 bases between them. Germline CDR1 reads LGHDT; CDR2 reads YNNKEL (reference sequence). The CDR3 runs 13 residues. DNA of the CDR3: TGTGCCAGCAGCCAATACAGAAATTCACCCCTCCACTTT. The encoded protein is CASSQYRNSPLHF. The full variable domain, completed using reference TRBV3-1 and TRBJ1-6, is DTAVSQTPKYLVTQMGNDKSIKCEQNLGHDTMYWYKQDSKKFLKIMFSYNNKELIINETVPNRFSPKSPDKAHLNLHINSLELGDSAVYFCASSQYRNSPLHFGNGTRLTVT.

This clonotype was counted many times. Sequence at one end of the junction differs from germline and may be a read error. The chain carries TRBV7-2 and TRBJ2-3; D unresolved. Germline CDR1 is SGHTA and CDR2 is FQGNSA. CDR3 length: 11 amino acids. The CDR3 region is CASSLADTQYF. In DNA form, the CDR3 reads TGCGCCAGCAGCTTGGCAGATACGCAGTATTTT.

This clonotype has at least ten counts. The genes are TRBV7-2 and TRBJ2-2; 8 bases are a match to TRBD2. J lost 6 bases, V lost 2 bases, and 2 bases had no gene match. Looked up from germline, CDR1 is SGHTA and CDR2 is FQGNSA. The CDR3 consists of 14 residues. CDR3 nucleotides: TGTGCCAGCAGCTTAAGCGGGGGCTCCGGGGAGCTGTTTTTT. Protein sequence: CASSLSGGSGELFF.

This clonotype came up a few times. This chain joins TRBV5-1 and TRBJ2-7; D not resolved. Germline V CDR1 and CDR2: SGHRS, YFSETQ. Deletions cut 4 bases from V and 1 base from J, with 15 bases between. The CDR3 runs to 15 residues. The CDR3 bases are TGCGCCAGCAGCCCGGTCGGTTTTCCGTCCTACGAGCAGTACTTC. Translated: CASSPVGFPSYEQYF.

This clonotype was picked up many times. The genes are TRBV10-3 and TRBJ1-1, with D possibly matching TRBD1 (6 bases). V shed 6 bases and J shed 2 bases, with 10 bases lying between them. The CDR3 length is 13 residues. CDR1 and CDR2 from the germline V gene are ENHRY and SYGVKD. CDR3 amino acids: CAISRQANTEAFF. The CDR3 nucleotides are TGTGCCATCAGCAGACAGGCCAACACTGAAGCTTTCTTT.

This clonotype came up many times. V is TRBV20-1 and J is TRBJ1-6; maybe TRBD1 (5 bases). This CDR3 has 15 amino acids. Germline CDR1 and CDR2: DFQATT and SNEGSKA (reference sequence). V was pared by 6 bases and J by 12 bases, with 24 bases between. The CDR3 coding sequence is TGCAGTGCAGGCGAGACCGGGACCAGGAGTGGACCCCTCCACTTT. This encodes CSAGETGTRSGPLHF.

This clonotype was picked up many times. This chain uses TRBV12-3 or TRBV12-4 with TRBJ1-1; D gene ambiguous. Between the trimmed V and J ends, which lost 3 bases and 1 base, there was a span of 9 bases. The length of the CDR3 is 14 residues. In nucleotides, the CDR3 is TGTGCCAGCAGTTTTTCTGCCGCGAACACTGAAGCTTTCTTT. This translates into CASSFSAANTEAFF.

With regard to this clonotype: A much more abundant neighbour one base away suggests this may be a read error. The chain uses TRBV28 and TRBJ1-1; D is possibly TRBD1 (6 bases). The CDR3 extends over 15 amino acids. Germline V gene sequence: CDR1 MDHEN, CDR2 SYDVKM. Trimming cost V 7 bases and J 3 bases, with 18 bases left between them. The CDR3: CASKPLKTGYTEAFF. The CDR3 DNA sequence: TGTGCCAGCAAGCCACTTAAAACAGGGTACACTGAAGCTTTCTTT.

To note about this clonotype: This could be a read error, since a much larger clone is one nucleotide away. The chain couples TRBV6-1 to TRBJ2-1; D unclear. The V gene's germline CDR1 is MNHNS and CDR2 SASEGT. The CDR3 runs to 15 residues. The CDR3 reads CASSPVPSSYNEQIF. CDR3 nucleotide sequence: TGTGCCAGCAGCCCCGTGCCGAGCTCCTACAATGAGCAGATCTTC.

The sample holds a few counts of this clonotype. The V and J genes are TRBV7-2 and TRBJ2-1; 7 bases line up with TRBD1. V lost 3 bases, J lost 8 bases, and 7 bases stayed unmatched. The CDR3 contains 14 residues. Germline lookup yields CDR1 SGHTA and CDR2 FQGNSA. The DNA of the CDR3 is TGTGCCAGCAGCTTTAGGGGGCCGTTCGATGAGCAGTTCTTC. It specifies CASSFRGPFDEQFF. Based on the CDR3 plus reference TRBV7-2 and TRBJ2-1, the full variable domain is GAGVSQSPSNKVTEKGKDVELRCDPISGHTALYWYRQSLGQGLEFLIYFQGNSAPDKSGLPSDRFSAERTGGSVSTLTIQRTQQEDSAVYLCASSFRGPFDEQFFGPGTRLTVL.

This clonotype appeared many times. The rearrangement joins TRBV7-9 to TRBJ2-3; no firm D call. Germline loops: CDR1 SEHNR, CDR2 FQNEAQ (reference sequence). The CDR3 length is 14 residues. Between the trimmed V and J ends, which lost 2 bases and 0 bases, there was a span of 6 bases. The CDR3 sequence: CASSLLGSTDTQYF. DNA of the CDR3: TGTGCCAGCAGCTTATTGGGGAGCACAGATACGCAGTATTTT.

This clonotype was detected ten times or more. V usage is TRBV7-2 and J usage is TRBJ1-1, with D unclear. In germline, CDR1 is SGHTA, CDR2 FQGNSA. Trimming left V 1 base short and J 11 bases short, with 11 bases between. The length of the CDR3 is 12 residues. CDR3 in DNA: TGTGCCAGCAGCTTAGAGATCGGGAAGGCTTTCTTT. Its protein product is CASSLEIGKAFF.

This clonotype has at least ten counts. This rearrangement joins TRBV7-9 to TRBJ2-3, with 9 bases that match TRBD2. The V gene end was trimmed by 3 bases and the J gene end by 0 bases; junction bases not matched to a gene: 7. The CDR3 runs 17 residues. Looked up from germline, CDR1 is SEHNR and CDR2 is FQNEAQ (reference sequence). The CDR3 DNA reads TGTGCCAGCAGCTTCACCCGACTAGCGGCTAGCACAGATACGCAGTATTTT. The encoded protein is CASSFTRLAASTDTQYF.

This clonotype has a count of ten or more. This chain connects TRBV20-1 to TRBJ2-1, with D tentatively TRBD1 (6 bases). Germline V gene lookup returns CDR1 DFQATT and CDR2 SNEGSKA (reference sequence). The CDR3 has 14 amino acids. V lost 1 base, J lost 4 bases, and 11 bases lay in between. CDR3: CSARAQGIYNEQFF. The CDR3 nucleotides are TGCAGTGCTAGAGCACAGGGAATTTACAATGAGCAGTTCTTC.

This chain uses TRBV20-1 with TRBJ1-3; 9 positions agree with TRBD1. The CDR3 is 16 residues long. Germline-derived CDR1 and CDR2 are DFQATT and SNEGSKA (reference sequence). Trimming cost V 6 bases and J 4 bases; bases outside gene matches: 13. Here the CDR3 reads CSARGVGQGSGNTIYF. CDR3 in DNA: TGCAGTGCCCGCGGGGTGGGACAGGGCTCCGGAAACACCATATATTTT.